This is a list of T cell receptor beta chains from one sample in a study of human T cells and chemical hapten exposure. Using its own MiXCR run on the RACE reads, TCRdb lists one record per CDR3 protein. The table shows approximately 400,000 distinct CDR3 sequences, with roughly 4.8% occurring only once. The material was whole blood, obtained in connection with sensitization to the hapten diphenylcyclopropenone (DPC). These receptors were taken from a woman between 50 and 59 years old with alopecia areata. Some clones in this sample may be carry-over from other donors' samples. CDR3s include the opening cysteine and the closing phenylalanine or tryptophan. A D gene is named only where the DNA matches it firmly. Clone size appears in some rows only: once, few, many, or a class for an expanded clone.

>.|many|TRBJ2-3|TRBV29-1
TGCAGCGTTGATACCAGGGCAGACGATACGCAGTATTTT
CSVDTRADDTQYF
>.|many|TRBJ1-1|TRBV7-6
TGTGCCAGCAGCTCCTCTCTGGAGCTGAACACTGAAGCTTTCTTT
CASSSSLELNTEAFF
>TRBD1|.|TRBJ1-5|TRBV19
TGTGCCAGTAGTGCAGGGGGCGATCAGCCCCAGCATTTT
CASSAGGDQPQHF
>TRBD1|.|TRBJ2-6|TRBV7-2
TGTGCCAGCAGCCCGGGACAGCCCTCTGGGGCCAACGTCCTGACTTTC
CASSPGQPSGANVLTF
>.|few|TRBJ2-7|TRBV12-5
TGTGCTAGTGGTTTGGGTTTCTACGAGCAGTACTTC
CASGLGFYEQYF
>.|few|TRBJ2-1|TRBV3-1
TGTGCCAGCAGCCCGGGAAGGGCGGGACGGCAGTTCTTC
CASSPGRAGRQFF
>TRBD2|.|TRBJ2-3|TRBV5-1
TGCGCCAGCAGCTTGGAGGGACTAGCGGGGGCCCTCACAGATACGCAGTATTTT
CASSLEGLAGALTDTQYF
>.|many|TRBJ1-5|TRBV12-3/TRBV12-4
TGTGCCAGCAGGGAACCGGGGGAGCCCCAGCATTTT
CASREPGEPQHF
>.|.|TRBJ1-1|TRBV5-1
TGCGCCAGCAGCTTGGACAGGGCTGGCTGGTTGAACACTGAAGCTTTCTTT
CASSLDRAGWLNTEAFF
>.|few|TRBJ1-5|TRBV12-3/TRBV12-4
TGTGCCAGCAGAGTTGGCCAGGCCAGCAATCAGCCCCAGCATTTT
CASRVGQASNQPQHF
>TRBD1|few|TRBJ1-1|TRBV13
TGTGCCACCTTCCACAGGGGCATGAACACTGAAGCTTTCTTT
CATFHRGMNTEAFF
>.|.|TRBJ1-2|TRBV7-8
TGTGCCAGCAGCTCTTGGGGGAGGGTCGGCGATGGCTACACCTTC
CASSSWGRVGDGYTF
>.|many|TRBJ1-2|TRBV29-1
TGCAGCGCCCGGACGGGGCAGGTTAGATCTATGGGCTACACCTTC
CSARTGQVRSMGYTF
>.|many|TRBJ1-6|TRBV7-8
TGTGCCAGCAGCTCGGTCGGGGGCGTAGTCAATTCACCCCTCCACTTT
CASSSVGGVVNSPLHF
>TRBD2|.|TRBJ2-7|TRBV3-1
TGTGCCAGCCTGGGCGGGAGGGAGCAGTACTTC
CASLGGREQYF
>.|.|TRBJ1-4|TRBV27
TGTGCCAGCAGTTTAGAGGGTAATCGGGAAAAACTGTTTTTT
CASSLEGNREKLFF
>.|many|TRBJ2-5|TRBV12-3/TRBV12-4
TGTGCCAGCAGTTTACCCCCGGGGACCCAGTACTTC
CASSLPPGTQYF
>.|few|TRBJ2-3|TRBV12-3/TRBV12-4
TGTGCCAGCAGTTCGACGGTATCTAGCACAGATACGCAGTATTTT
CASSSTVSSTDTQYF
>TRBD1|.|TRBJ2-7|TRBV29-1
TGCAGCGTCCTTAGTCCGGGACAGGTCTACGAGCAGTACTTC
CSVLSPGQVYEQYF
>.|few|TRBJ1-1|TRBV2
TGTGCCAGCGTCATGTGGGTCGACACTGAAGCTTTCTTT
CASVMWVDTEAFF
>TRBD2|few|TRBJ2-1|TRBV4-1
TGCGCCAGCAGCCAAGAACATAGCGGGAGTAGAAATGAGCAGTTCTTC
CASSQEHSGSRNEQFF
>.|.|TRBJ1-1|TRBV30
TGTGCCTGGAGTCCGGGAGAAAGGACTGAAGCTTTCTTT
CAWSPGERTEAFF
>.|.|TRBJ1-1|TRBV6-5
TGTGCCAGCAGTTCAACAGAGGGTTCTGAAGCTTTCTTT
CASSSTEGSEAFF
>.|many|TRBJ1-1|TRBV29-1
TGCAGCGTTGGAGAGGGGGAAGCTTTCTTT
CSVGEGEAFF
>TRBD1|many|TRBJ2-2|TRBV18
TGTGCCAGCTCACCCATGGGACAGGGGAACACCGGGGAGCTGTTTTTT
CASSPMGQGNTGELFF
>TRBD2|many|TRBJ2-3|TRBV20-1
TGCAGTGCTACCAGGACTAGCGGGATCACAGATACGCAGTATTTT
CSATRTSGITDTQYF
>TRBD1|.|TRBJ1-1|TRBV9
TGTGCCAGCAGCGTAAATCAGGGGGCGGGGAACACTGAAGCTTTCTTT
CASSVNQGAGNTEAFF
>.|many|TRBJ1-3|TRBV28
TGTGCCAGCAGTTTGGCAGAGAGCTCTGGAAACACCATATATTTT
CASSLAESSGNTIYF
>.|few|TRBJ1-2|TRBV9
TGTGCCAGCAGCCTATCCCCCGACCGGGGGTTCTATGGCTACACCTTC
CASSLSPDRGFYGYTF
>.|.|TRBJ2-3|TRBV7-2
TGTGCCAGCAGCTTAGCGAACGGGCCGACAGATACGCAGTATTTT
CASSLANGPTDTQYF
>.|.|TRBJ1-5|TRBV3-1
TGTGCCAGCAGCCAAGGGTTGCAGCCCCAGCATTTT
CASSQGLQPQHF
>.|many|TRBJ1-2|TRBV20-1
TGCAGTGCTATTATCCGGGACTCCTATGGCTACACCTTC
CSAIIRDSYGYTF
>.|many|TRBJ1-5|TRBV18
TGTGCCAGCTCACCGCAGGGTGGTGGCAATCAGCCCCAGCATTTT
CASSPQGGGNQPQHF
>.|.|TRBJ1-3|TRBV14
TGTGCCAGCAGCCAAGATGGCGGCTTTGGAAACACCATATATTTT
CASSQDGGFGNTIYF
>.|.|TRBJ2-7|TRBV5-1
TGCGCCAGCAGCGCGTCGATGGTTGGCGAGCAGTACTTC
CASSASMVGEQYF
>.|many|TRBJ2-1|TRBV6-6
TGTGCCAGCAGTTACACGAATGGGGGGAATGAGCAGTTCTTC
CASSYTNGGNEQFF
>.|few|TRBJ2-1|TRBV7-3
TGTGCCAGCAGCTCAAAAAGGAGCTCCTACAATGAGCAGTTCTTC
CASSSKRSSYNEQFF
>.|many|TRBJ1-3|TRBV6-5
TGTGCCAGCAGCTGGAGGTCTGCTGGAAACACCATATATTTT
CASSWRSAGNTIYF
>TRBD1|many|TRBJ1-1|TRBV5-6
TGTGCCAGCAGCTCTGCGGGACAGGGGGTCACTGAAGCTTTCTTT
CASSSAGQGVTEAFF
>.|few|TRBJ2-3|TRBV5-1
TGCGCCAGCAGCTCTAATCTAGCGCGGTCCACAGATACGCAGTATTTT
CASSSNLARSTDTQYF
>TRBD2|many|TRBJ2-1|TRBV5-1
TGCGCCAGCAGCGTCTCTAGCGGGGGCGATCATGAGCAGTTCTTC
CASSVSSGGDHEQFF
>.|few|TRBJ1-5|TRBV23-1
TGCGCCAGCGAAGGGGAGAGTCAGCCCCAGCATTTT
CASEGESQPQHF